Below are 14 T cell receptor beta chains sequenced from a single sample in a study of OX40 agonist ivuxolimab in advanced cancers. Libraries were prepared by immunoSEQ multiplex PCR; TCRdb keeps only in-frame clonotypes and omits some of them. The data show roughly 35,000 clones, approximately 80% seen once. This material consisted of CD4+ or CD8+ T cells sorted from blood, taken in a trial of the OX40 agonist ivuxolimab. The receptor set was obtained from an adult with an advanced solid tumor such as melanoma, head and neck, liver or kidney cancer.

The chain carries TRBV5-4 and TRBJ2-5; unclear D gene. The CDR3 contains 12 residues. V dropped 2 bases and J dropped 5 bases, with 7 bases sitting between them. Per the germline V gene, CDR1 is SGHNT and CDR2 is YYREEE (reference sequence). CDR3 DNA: TGTGCCAGCAGCTTTTTCGGGGAGACCCAGTACTTC. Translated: CASSFFGETQYF.

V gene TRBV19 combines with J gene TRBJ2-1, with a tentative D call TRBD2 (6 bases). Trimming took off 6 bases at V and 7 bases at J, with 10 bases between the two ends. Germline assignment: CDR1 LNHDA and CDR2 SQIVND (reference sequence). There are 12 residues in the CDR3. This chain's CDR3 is CASRDRGNEQFF. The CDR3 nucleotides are TGTGCCAGTAGGGACCGGGGGAATGAGCAGTTCTTC.

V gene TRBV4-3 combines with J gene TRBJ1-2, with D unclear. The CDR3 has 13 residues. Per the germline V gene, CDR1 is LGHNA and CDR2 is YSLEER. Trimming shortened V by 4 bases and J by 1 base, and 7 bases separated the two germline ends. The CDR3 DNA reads TGCGCCAGCAGCCGAGACCGTAACTATGGCTACACCTTC. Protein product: CASSRDRNYGYTF.

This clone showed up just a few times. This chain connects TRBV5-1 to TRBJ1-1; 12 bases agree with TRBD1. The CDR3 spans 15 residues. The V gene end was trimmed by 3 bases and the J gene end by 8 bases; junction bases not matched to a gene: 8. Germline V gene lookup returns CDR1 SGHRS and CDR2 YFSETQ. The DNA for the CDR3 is TGCGCCAGCAGCTCCACCGGGACAGGGGGCGTGGAAGCTTTCTTT. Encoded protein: CASSSTGTGGVEAFF.

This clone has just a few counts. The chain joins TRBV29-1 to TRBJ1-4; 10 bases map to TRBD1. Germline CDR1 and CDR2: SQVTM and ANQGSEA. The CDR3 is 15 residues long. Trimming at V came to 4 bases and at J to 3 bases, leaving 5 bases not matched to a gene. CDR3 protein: CSVGRQGAANEKLFF. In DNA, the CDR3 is TGCAGCGTTGGTAGACAGGGGGCCGCTAATGAAAAACTGTTTTTT.

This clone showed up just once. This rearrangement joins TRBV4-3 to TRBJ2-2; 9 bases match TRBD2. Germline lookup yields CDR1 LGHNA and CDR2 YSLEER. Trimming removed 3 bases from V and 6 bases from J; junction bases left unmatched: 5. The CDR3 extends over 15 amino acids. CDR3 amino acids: CASSHPSGVPGELFF. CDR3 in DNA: TGCGCCAGCAGCCATCCTAGCGGGGTCCCCGGGGAGCTGTTTTTT.

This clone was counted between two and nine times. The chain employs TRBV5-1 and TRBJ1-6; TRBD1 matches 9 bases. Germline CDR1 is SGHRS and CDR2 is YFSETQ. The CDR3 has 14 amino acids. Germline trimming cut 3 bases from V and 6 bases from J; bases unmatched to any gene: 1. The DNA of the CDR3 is TGCGCCAGCAGCTCGGGACAGGGTAATTCACCCCTCCACTTT. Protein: CASSSGQGNSPLHF.

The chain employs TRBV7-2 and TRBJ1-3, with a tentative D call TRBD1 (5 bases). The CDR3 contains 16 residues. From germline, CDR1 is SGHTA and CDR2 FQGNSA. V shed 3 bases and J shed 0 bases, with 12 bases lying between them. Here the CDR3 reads CASSLRVGGSGNTIYF. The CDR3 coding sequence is TGTGCCAGCAGCTTGCGGGTCGGGGGCTCTGGAAACACCATATATTTT.

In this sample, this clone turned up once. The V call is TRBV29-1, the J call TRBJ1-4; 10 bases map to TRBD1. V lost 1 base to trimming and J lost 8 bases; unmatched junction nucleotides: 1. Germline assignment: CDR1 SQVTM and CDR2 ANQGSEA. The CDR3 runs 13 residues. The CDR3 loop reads CSVEGTGGEKLFF. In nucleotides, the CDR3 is TGCAGCGTTGAAGGGACAGGGGGGGAAAAACTGTTTTTT.

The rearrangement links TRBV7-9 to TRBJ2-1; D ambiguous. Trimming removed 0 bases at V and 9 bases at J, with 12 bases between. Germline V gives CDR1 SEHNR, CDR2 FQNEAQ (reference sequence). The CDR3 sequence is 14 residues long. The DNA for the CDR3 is TGTGCCAGCAGCTTAGCGCAATTGGTTGGTGAGCAGTTCTTC. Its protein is CASSLAQLVGEQFF.

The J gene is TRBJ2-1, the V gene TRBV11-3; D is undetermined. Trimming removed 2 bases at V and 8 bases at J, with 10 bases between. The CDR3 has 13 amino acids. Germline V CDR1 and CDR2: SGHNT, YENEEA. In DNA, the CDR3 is TGTGCCAGCAGCTTAACTCCAGACTATGAGCAGTTCTTC. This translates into CASSLTPDYEQFF.

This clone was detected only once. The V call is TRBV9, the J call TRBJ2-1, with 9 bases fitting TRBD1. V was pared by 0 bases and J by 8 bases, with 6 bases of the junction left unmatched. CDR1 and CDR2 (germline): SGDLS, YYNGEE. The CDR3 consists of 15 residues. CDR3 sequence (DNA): TGTGCCAGCAGCGTAGGGGGGACAGGGATGTATGAGCAGTTCTTC. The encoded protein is CASSVGGTGMYEQFF.

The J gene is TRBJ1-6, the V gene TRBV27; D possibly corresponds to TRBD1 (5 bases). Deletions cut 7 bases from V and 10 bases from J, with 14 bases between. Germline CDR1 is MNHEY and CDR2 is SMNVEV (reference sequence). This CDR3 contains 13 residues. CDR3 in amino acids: CASTARGYSPLHF. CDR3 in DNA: TGTGCCAGCACCGCGAGGGGTTACTCACCCCTCCACTTT.

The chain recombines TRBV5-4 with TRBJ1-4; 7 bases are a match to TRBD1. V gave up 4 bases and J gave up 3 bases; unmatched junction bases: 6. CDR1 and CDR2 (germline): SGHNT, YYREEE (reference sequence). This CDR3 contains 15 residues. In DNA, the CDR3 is TGTGCCAGCAGCCCCCAGGGGGGGTCTAATGAAAAACTGTTTTTT. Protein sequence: CASSPQGGSNEKLFF.